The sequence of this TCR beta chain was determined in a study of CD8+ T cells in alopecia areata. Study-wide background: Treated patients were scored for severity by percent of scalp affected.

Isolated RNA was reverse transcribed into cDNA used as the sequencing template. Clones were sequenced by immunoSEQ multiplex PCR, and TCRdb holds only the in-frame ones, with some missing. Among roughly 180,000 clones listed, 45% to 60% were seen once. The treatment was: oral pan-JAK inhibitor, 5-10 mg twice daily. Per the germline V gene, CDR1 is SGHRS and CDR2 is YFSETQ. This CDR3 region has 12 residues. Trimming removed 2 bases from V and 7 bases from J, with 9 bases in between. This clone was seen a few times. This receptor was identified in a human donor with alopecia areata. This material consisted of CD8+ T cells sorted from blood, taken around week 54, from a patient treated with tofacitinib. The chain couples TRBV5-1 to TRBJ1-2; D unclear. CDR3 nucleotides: TGCGCCAGCAGCTTTAGTGAGGTTGGCTACACCTTC. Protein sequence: CASSFSEVGYTF.